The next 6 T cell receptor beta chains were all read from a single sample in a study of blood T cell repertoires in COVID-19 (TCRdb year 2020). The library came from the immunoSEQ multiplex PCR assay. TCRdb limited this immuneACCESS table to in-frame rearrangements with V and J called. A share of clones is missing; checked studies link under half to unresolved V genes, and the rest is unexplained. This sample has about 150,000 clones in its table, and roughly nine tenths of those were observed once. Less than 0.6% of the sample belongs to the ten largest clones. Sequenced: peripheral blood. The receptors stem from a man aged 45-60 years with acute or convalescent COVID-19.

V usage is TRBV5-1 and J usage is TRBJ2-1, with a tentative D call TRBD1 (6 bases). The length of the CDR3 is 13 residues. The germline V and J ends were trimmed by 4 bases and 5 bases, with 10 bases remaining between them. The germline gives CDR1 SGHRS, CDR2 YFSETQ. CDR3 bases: TGCGCCAGCAGCATCGGACAGAACAATGAGCAGTTCTTC. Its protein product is CASSIGQNNEQFF.

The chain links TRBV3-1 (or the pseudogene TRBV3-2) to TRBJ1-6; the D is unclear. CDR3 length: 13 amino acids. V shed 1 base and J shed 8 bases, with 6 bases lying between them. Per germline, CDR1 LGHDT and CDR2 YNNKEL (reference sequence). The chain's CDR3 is CASSQVADSPLHF. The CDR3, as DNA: TGTGCCAGCAGCCAAGTTGCGGATTCACCCCTCCACTTT.

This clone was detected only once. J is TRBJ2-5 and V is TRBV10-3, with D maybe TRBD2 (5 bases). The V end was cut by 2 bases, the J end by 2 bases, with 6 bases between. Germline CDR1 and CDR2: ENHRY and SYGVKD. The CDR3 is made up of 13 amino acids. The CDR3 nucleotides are TGTGCCATCAGTGAGGGGAGACAAGAGACCCAGTACTTC. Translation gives CAISEGRQETQYF.

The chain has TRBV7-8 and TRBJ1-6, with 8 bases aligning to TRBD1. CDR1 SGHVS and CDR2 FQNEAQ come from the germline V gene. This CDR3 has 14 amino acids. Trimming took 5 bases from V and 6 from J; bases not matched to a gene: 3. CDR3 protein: CASSPGQGNSPLHF. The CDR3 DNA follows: TGTGCCAGCAGCCCAGGACAGGGTAATTCACCCCTCCACTTT.

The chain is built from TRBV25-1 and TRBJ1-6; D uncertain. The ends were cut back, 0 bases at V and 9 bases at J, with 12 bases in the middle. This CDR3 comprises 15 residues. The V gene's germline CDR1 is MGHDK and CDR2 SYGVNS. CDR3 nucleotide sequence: TGTGCCAGCAGTGAATATAGCGGTGGGAGTTCACCCCTCCACTTT. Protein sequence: CASSEYSGGSSPLHF.

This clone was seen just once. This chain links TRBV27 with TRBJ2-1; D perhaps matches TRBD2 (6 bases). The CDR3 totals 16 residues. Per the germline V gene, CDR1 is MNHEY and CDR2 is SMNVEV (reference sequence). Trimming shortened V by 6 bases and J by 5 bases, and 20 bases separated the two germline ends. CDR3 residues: CASSPPRGLLNNEQFF. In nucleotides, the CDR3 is TGTGCCAGCAGCCCCCCGCGGGGACTTTTAAACAATGAGCAGTTCTTC.